This is a list of T cell receptor beta chains from one sample in a study of blood T cell repertoires in COVID-19. Data came from immunoSEQ multiplex PCR; TCRdb stores just in-frame clones and leaves some out. The data show some 99,000 clones, about 78% seen once. What was sequenced was peripheral blood. The receptors originated from a human donor in a cohort sampled during active or convalescent COVID-19. Both conserved end residues are part of each CDR3. The order of the fields is D gene, V gene, J gene, clone size, CDR3 protein, CDR3 DNA. A D gene is named only where the DNA matches it firmly. Clone size is shown for a subset of rows, as once, few, many or a class of expanded clone.

d_gene: TRBD1
v_gene: TRBV15
j_gene: TRBJ2-5
abundance: .
CDR3aa: CATSPTTGGRETQYF
CDR3nt: TGTGCCACCAGTCCGACGACAGGGGGTAGGGAGACCCAGTACTTC

d_gene: TRBD2
v_gene: TRBV6-2/TRBV6-3
j_gene: TRBJ2-2
abundance: .
CDR3aa: CASSRLAPSNTGELFF
CDR3nt: TGTGCCAGCAGCAGACTAGCTCCCTCGAACACCGGGGAGCTGTTTTTT

d_gene: TRBD1
v_gene: TRBV19
j_gene: TRBJ2-2
abundance: .
CDR3aa: CASSTRQGNTGELFF
CDR3nt: TGTGCCAGTAGTACACGACAGGGAAACACCGGGGAGCTGTTTTTT

d_gene: TRBD1
v_gene: TRBV28
j_gene: TRBJ1-3
abundance: .
CDR3aa: CASSPRTGAGNTIYF
CDR3nt: TGTGCCAGCAGTCCCCGGACAGGGGCTGGAAACACCATATATTTT

d_gene: .
v_gene: TRBV18
j_gene: TRBJ2-7
abundance: .
CDR3aa: CASSQTADRYEQYF
CDR3nt: TGTGCCAGCTCCCAAACAGCAGACAGGTACGAGCAGTACTTC

d_gene: TRBD1
v_gene: TRBV7-6
j_gene: TRBJ1-3
abundance: .
CDR3aa: CASSLYRGSGNTIYF
CDR3nt: TGTGCCAGCAGCTTATACAGGGGTTCTGGAAACACCATATATTTT

d_gene: TRBD2
v_gene: TRBV5-6
j_gene: TRBJ2-1
abundance: .
CDR3aa: CASSAGLARDEQFF
CDR3nt: TGTGCCAGCAGCGCGGGACTAGCGAGGGATGAGCAGTTCTTC

d_gene: TRBD1
v_gene: TRBV11-2
j_gene: TRBJ2-7
abundance: .
CDR3aa: CASRYPGTALYEQYF
CDR3nt: TGTGCCAGCAGATATCCCGGGACAGCCCTCTACGAGCAGTACTTC

d_gene: TRBD2
v_gene: TRBV10-3
j_gene: TRBJ2-5
abundance: .
CDR3aa: CAISGGTSGAAETQYF
CDR3nt: TGTGCCATCAGTGGGGGGACTAGCGGGGCAGCGGAGACCCAGTACTTC

d_gene: TRBD1
v_gene: TRBV4-2
j_gene: TRBJ1-2
abundance: .
CDR3aa: CASSQVTGDPTNYGYTF
CDR3nt: TGTGCCAGCAGCCAAGTGACAGGGGACCCCACTAACTATGGCTACACCTTC

d_gene: .
v_gene: TRBV7-2
j_gene: TRBJ2-7
abundance: .
CDR3aa: CASSLVGGLEQYF
CDR3nt: TGTGCCAGCAGCTTGGTCGGGGGACTCGAGCAGTACTTC

d_gene: TRBD1
v_gene: TRBV27
j_gene: TRBJ2-6
abundance: .
CDR3aa: CASSLRGLVDLSGANVLTF
CDR3nt: TGTGCCAGCAGCCTCAGGGGGTTAGTCGACTTAAGTGGGGCCAACGTCCTGACTTTC

d_gene: .
v_gene: TRBV27
j_gene: TRBJ2-5
abundance: .
CDR3aa: CASSVSGGETQYF
CDR3nt: TGTGCCAGCAGTGTTTCCGGAGGAGAGACCCAGTACTTC

d_gene: .
v_gene: TRBV7-3
j_gene: TRBJ2-3
abundance: few
CDR3aa: CASSLIFGRTDTQYF
CDR3nt: TGTGCCAGCAGCTTAATATTTGGCAGAACAGATACGCAGTATTTT

d_gene: .
v_gene: TRBV25-1
j_gene: TRBJ2-2
abundance: .
CDR3aa: CASRGVGPGELFF
CDR3nt: TGTGCCAGCAGAGGAGTTGGCCCCGGGGAGCTGTTTTTT

d_gene: .
v_gene: TRBV27
j_gene: TRBJ2-1
abundance: .
CDR3aa: CASSPRGGRSYNEQFF
CDR3nt: TGTGCCAGCAGTCCCAGGGGTGGTCGCTCCTACAATGAGCAGTTCTTC

d_gene: .
v_gene: TRBV6-5
j_gene: TRBJ1-4
abundance: .
CDR3aa: CASSYSGALNEKLFF
CDR3nt: TGTGCCAGCAGTTACTCTGGAGCCTTGAATGAAAAACTGTTTTTT

d_gene: .
v_gene: TRBV15
j_gene: TRBJ1-4
abundance: .
CDR3aa: CATSRGIGGATNEKLFF
CDR3nt: TGTGCCACCAGCAGAGGGATTGGCGGGGCCACTAATGAAAAACTGTTTTTT

d_gene: TRBD2
v_gene: TRBV5-1
j_gene: TRBJ2-1
abundance: .
CDR3aa: CASSWDVAGGTNEQFF
CDR3nt: TGCGCCAGCAGCTGGGACGTAGCGGGAGGAACCAATGAGCAGTTCTTC

d_gene: TRBD1
v_gene: TRBV13
j_gene: TRBJ2-3
abundance: .
CDR3aa: CASSYKGDSGTGGDTQYF
CDR3nt: TGTGCCAGCAGCTACAAGGGTGACTCCGGGACAGGGGGAGATACGCAGTATTTT

d_gene: .
v_gene: TRBV18
j_gene: TRBJ1-5
abundance: .
CDR3aa: CASSPLEGNQPQHF
CDR3nt: TGTGCCAGCTCACCATTGGAGGGCAATCAGCCCCAGCATTTT

d_gene: TRBD1
v_gene: TRBV7-2
j_gene: TRBJ1-5
abundance: .
CDR3aa: CASSSDRGNQPQHF
CDR3nt: TGTGCCAGCAGCTCGGACAGGGGCAATCAGCCCCAGCATTTT

d_gene: TRBD1
v_gene: TRBV5-6
j_gene: TRBJ1-2
abundance: .
CDR3aa: CASSFLQGGLYGYTF
CDR3nt: TGTGCCAGCAGCTTCCTACAGGGGGGTCTCTATGGCTACACCTTC

d_gene: TRBD1
v_gene: TRBV6-1
j_gene: TRBJ1-2
abundance: .
CDR3aa: CASSQTGQGQGYTF
CDR3nt: TGTGCCAGCAGCCAAACGGGACAGGGACAGGGCTACACCTTC

d_gene: .
v_gene: TRBV6-5
j_gene: TRBJ2-3
abundance: .
CDR3aa: CASRTNGALDTQYF
CDR3nt: TGTGCCAGCAGGACCAATGGAGCTTTAGATACGCAGTATTTT

d_gene: .
v_gene: TRBV12-5
j_gene: TRBJ1-6
abundance: .
CDR3aa: CASRGLQENSPLHF
CDR3nt: TGTGCTAGTCGCGGCTTACAGGAGAATTCACCCCTCCACTTT

d_gene: TRBD1
v_gene: TRBV6-5
j_gene: TRBJ2-7
abundance: once
CDR3aa: CASMGQGASYEQYF
CDR3nt: TGTGCCAGCATGGGACAGGGGGCTTCCTACGAGCAGTACTTC

d_gene: .
v_gene: TRBV29-1
j_gene: TRBJ1-2
abundance: few
CDR3aa: CSVDYVSRTDYNYGYTF
CDR3nt: TGCAGCGTTGATTACGTCTCCAGGACAGACTATAACTATGGCTACACCTTC

d_gene: TRBD2
v_gene: TRBV6-6
j_gene: TRBJ2-5
abundance: .
CDR3aa: CASSLDSGGLHTQYF
CDR3nt: TGTGCCAGCAGTCTCGATAGCGGGGGGCTCCATACCCAGTACTTC

d_gene: .
v_gene: TRBV20-1
j_gene: TRBJ2-7
abundance: .
CDR3aa: CSASRIPAQAYEQYF
CDR3nt: TGCAGTGCTAGTCGTATACCAGCGCAAGCCTACGAGCAGTACTTC

d_gene: TRBD1
v_gene: TRBV7-2
j_gene: TRBJ2-7
abundance: .
CDR3aa: CASSLVSDRGYEQYF
CDR3nt: TGTGCCAGCAGCTTAGTCTCGGACAGGGGCTACGAGCAGTACTTC

d_gene: TRBD2
v_gene: TRBV5-1
j_gene: TRBJ2-7
abundance: .
CDR3aa: CASTLGGGIYEQYF
CDR3nt: TGCGCCAGCACCCTGGGGGGGGGTATCTACGAGCAGTACTTC

d_gene: .
v_gene: TRBV7-6
j_gene: TRBJ1-1
abundance: .
CDR3aa: CASSLGWSGGTEAFF
CDR3nt: TGTGCCAGCAGCTTAGGTTGGTCCGGGGGCACTGAAGCTTTCTTT

d_gene: .
v_gene: TRBV25-1
j_gene: TRBJ2-2
abundance: .
CDR3aa: CASSDYKNTGELFF
CDR3nt: TGTGCCAGCAGTGATTACAAGAACACCGGGGAGCTGTTTTTT

d_gene: .
v_gene: TRBV7-3
j_gene: TRBJ1-6
abundance: .
CDR3aa: CASSLMGGAYNSPLHF
CDR3nt: TGTGCCAGCAGCTTAATGGGGGGAGCTTATAATTCACCCCTCCACTTT

d_gene: .
v_gene: TRBV5-6
j_gene: TRBJ1-1
abundance: .
CDR3aa: CASSSNIQRNTEAFF
CDR3nt: TGTGCCAGCAGCTCAAATATACAGAGGAACACTGAAGCTTTCTTT

d_gene: .
v_gene: TRBV29-1
j_gene: TRBJ2-2
abundance: few
CDR3aa: CSVEDRSRVGTGELFF
CDR3nt: TGCAGCGTTGAAGATCGGTCCAGGGTTGGCACCGGGGAGCTGTTTTTT

d_gene: .
v_gene: TRBV6-2/TRBV6-3
j_gene: TRBJ1-1
abundance: few
CDR3aa: CASSSPGRNTEAFF
CDR3nt: TGTGCCAGCAGTTCCCCCGGTAGGAACACTGAAGCTTTCTTT

d_gene: TRBD1
v_gene: TRBV5-4
j_gene: TRBJ1-2
abundance: once
CDR3aa: CASSLGTSTGAKTF
CDR3nt: TGTGCCAGCAGCTTGGGAACCTCCACAGGGGCGAAGACCTTC

d_gene: .
v_gene: TRBV30
j_gene: TRBJ2-3
abundance: .
CDR3aa: CAWSVKRQGISTDTQYF
CDR3nt: TGTGCCTGGAGTGTAAAAAGGCAGGGGATTAGCACAGATACGCAGTATTTT

d_gene: TRBD1
v_gene: TRBV28
j_gene: TRBJ2-4
abundance: .
CDR3aa: CAIKPGQGAKNIQYF
CDR3nt: TGTGCCATAAAACCGGGACAGGGTGCCAAAAACATTCAGTACTTC

d_gene: .
v_gene: TRBV5-8
j_gene: TRBJ1-4
abundance: .
CDR3aa: CASSRRQATNEKLFF
CDR3nt: TGTGCCAGCAGCAGGAGACAGGCAACTAATGAAAAACTGTTTTTT

d_gene: TRBD2
v_gene: TRBV4-1
j_gene: TRBJ2-1
abundance: .
CDR3aa: CASKRLAGALNEQFF
CDR3nt: TGCGCCAGCAAAAGACTAGCGGGGGCGTTAAATGAGCAGTTCTTC

d_gene: TRBD2
v_gene: TRBV2
j_gene: TRBJ2-2
abundance: .
CDR3aa: CASSAGVKLAGDTGELFF
CDR3nt: TGTGCCAGCAGTGCGGGGGTTAAACTAGCGGGAGATACCGGGGAGCTGTTTTTT

d_gene: TRBD2
v_gene: TRBV24-1
j_gene: TRBJ2-1
abundance: .
CDR3aa: CATAKAGADYNEQFF
CDR3nt: TGTGCCACCGCAAAAGCGGGGGCCGACTACAATGAGCAGTTCTTC

d_gene: .
v_gene: TRBV9
j_gene: TRBJ1-5
abundance: .
CDR3aa: CASSVAVGLNQPQHF
CDR3nt: TGTGCCAGCAGCGTAGCAGTGGGCTTGAATCAGCCCCAGCATTTT

d_gene: TRBD1
v_gene: TRBV19
j_gene: TRBJ2-2
abundance: .
CDR3aa: CASSPPGTAPTGELFF
CDR3nt: TGTGCCAGTTCCCCTCCTGGGACAGCACCCACCGGGGAGCTGTTTTTT

d_gene: TRBD1
v_gene: TRBV9
j_gene: TRBJ1-3
abundance: once
CDR3aa: CASSKGTGGKGNTIYF
CDR3nt: TGTGCCAGCAGCAAAGGGACAGGGGGCAAAGGAAACACCATATATTTT